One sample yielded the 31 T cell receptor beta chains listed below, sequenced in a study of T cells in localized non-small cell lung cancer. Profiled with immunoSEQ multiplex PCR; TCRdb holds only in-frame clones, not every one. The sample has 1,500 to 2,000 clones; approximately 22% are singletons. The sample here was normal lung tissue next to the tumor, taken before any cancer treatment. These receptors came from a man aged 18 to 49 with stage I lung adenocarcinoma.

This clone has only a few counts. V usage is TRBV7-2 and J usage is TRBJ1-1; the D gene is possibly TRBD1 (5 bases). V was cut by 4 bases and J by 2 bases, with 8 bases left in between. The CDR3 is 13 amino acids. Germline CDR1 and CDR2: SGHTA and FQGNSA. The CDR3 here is CASSSQGNTEAFF. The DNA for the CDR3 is TGTGCCAGCAGCTCTCAGGGTAACACTGAAGCTTTCTTT.

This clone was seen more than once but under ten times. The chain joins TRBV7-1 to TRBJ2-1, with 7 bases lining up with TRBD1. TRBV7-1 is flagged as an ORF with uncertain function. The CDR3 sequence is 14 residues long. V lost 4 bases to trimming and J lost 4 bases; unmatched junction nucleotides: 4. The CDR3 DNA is TGTGCCAGCAGCTTCCGGGACAGATACAATGAGCAGTTCTTC. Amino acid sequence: CASSFRDRYNEQFF.

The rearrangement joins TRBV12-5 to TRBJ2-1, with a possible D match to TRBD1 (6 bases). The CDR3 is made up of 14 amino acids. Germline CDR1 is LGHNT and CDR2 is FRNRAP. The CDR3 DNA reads TGTGCCAGCTGGACATCCGGACAGTACAATGAGCAGTTCTTC. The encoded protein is CASWTSGQYNEQFF.

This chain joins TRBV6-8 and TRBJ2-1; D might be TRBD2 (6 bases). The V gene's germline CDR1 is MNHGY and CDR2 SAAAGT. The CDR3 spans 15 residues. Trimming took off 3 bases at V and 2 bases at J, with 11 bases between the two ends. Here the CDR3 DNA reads TGTGCCAGCAGTTATCTTAGCGGAGCCTACAATGAGCAGTTCTTC. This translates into CASSYLSGAYNEQFF.

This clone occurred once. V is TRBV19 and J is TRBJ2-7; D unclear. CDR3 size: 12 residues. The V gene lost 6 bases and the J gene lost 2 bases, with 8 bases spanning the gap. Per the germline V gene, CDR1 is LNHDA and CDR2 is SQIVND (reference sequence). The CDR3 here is CASRAGTYEQYF. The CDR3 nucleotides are TGTGCCAGTAGAGCCGGAACCTACGAGCAGTACTTC. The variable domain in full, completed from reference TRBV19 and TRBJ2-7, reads DGGITQSPKYLFRKEGQNVTLSCEQNLNHDAMYWYRQDPGQGLRLIYYSQIVNDFQKGDIAEGYSVSREKKESFPLTVTSAQKNPTAFYLCASRAGTYEQYFGPGTRLTVT.

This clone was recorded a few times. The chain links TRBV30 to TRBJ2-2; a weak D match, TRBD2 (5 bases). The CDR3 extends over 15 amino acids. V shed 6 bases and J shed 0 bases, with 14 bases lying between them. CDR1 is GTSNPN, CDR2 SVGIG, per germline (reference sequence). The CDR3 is CACPGGNTNTGELFF. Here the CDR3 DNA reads TGTGCCTGTCCTGGAGGAAACACGAACACCGGGGAGCTGTTTTTT.

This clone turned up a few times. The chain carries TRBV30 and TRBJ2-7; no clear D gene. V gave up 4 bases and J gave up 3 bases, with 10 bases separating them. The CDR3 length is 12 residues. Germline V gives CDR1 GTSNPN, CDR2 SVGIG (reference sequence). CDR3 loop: CAWNLLRYEQYF. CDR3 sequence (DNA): TGTGCCTGGAATTTACTGCGCTACGAGCAGTACTTC. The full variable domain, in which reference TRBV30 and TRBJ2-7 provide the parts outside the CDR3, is SQTIHQWPATLVQPVGSPLSLECTVEGTSNPNLYWYRQAAGRGLQLLFYSVGIGQISSEVPQNLSASRPQDRQFILSSKKLLLSDSGFYLCAWNLLRYEQYFGPGTRLTVT.

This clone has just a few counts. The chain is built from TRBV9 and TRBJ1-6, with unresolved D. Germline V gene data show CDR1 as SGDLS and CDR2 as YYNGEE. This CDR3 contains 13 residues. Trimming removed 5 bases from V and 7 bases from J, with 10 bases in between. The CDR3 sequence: CASSAEVNSPLHF. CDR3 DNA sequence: TGTGCCAGCAGTGCGGAAGTCAATTCACCCCTCCACTTT.

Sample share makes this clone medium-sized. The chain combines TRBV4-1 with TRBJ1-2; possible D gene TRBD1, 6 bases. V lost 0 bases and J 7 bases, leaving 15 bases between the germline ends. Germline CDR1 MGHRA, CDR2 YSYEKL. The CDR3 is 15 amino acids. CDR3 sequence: CASSQDSTGFGGYTF. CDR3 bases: TGCGCCAGCAGCCAAGATTCTACAGGGTTCGGTGGCTACACCTTC.

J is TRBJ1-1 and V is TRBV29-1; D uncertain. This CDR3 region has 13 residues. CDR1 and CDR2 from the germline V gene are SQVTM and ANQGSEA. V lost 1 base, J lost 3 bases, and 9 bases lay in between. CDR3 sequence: CSVEGGDYTEAFF. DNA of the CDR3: TGCAGCGTTGAAGGGGGAGACTACACTGAAGCTTTCTTT.

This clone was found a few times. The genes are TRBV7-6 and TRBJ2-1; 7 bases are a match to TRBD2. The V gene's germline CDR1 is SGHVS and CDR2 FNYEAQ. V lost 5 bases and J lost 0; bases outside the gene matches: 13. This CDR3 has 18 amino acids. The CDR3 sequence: CASSQAVGGGDSYNEQFF. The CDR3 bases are TGTGCCAGCAGCCAAGCCGTTGGGGGGGGTGACTCCTACAATGAGCAGTTCTTC.

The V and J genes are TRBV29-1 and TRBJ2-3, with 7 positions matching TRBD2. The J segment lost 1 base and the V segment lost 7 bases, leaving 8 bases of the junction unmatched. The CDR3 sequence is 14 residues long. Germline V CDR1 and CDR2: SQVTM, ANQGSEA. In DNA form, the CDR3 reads TGCAGCGCCCGGCCGGGGGGAGGCACAGATACGCAGTATTTT. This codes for CSARPGGGTDTQYF.

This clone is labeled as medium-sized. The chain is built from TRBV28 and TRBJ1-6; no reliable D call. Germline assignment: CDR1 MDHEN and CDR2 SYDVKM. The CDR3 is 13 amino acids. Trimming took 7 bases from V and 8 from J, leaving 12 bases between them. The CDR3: CASNSGYYSPLHF. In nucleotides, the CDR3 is TGTGCCAGCAATTCAGGTTATTATTCACCCCTCCACTTT.

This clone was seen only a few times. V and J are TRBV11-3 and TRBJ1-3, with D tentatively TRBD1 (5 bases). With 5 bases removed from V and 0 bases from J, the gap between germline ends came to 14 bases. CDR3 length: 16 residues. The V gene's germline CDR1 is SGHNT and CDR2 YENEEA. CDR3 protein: CASSPGPGYSGNTIYF. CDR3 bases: TGTGCCAGCAGCCCTGGGCCAGGGTACTCTGGAAACACCATATATTTT.

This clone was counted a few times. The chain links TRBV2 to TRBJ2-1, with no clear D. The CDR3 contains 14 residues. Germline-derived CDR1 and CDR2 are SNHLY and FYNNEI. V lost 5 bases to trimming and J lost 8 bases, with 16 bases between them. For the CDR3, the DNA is TGTGCCAGCAGTTTCAGAAGGGTTGCAGATGAGCAGTTCTTC. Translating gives CASSFRRVADEQFF.

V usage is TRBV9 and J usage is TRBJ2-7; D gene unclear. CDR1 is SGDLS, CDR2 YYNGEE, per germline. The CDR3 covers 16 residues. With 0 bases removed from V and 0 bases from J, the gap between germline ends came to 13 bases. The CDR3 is CASSVGSGLLSYEQYF. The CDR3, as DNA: TGTGCCAGCAGCGTAGGCTCAGGCTTACTCTCCTACGAGCAGTACTTC.

The chain's CDR3 is CASSVEAQPGRVNTEAFF. In nucleotides, the CDR3 is TGTGCCAGCAGCGTAGAGGCACAACCTGGTAGGGTGAACACTGAAGCTTTCTTT. The chain has TRBV9 and TRBJ1-1; D call uncertain. V lost 0 bases to trimming and J lost 0 bases, with 18 bases between them. This CDR3 is 18 amino acids long. Per germline, CDR1 SGDLS and CDR2 YYNGEE.

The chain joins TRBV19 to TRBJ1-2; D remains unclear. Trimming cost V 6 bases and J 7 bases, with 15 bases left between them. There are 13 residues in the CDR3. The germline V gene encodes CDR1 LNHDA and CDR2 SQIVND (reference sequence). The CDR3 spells CASSQNLGVGYTF. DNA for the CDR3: TGTGCCAGTAGCCAAAACCTTGGGGTTGGCTACACCTTC.

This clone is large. CDR3 DNA: TGTGCCAGCAGCGTAGGAGGGGGTACACCGGGACTAGCGCAAGAGACCCAGTACTTC. Protein: CASSVGGGTPGLAQETQYF. This rearrangement joins TRBV9 to TRBJ2-5; 10 bases map to TRBD2. Germline V gives CDR1 SGDLS, CDR2 YYNGEE. Trimming at V came to 0 bases and at J to 2 bases, leaving 13 bases not matched to a gene. This CDR3 spans 19 amino acids.

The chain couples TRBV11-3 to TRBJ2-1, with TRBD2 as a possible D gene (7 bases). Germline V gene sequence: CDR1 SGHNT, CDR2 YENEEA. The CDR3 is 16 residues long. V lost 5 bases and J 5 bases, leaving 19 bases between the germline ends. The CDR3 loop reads CASSRVGGGRHNEQFF. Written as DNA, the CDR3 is TGTGCCAGCAGCCGGGTAGGGGGGGGCCGACACAATGAGCAGTTCTTC.

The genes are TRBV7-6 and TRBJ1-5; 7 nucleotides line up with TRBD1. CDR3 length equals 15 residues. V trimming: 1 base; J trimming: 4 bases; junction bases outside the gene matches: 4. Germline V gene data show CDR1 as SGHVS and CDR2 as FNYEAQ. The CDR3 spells CASSLGGGQNQPQHF. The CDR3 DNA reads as TGTGCCAGCAGCTTAGGGGGGGGACAGAATCAGCCCCAGCATTTT.

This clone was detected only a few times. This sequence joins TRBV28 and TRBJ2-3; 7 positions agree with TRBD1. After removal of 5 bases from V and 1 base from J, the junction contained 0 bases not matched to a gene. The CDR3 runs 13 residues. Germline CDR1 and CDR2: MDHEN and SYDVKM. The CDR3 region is CASSGQGTDTQYF. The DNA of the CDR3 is TGTGCCAGCAGTGGACAGGGCACAGATACGCAGTATTTT.

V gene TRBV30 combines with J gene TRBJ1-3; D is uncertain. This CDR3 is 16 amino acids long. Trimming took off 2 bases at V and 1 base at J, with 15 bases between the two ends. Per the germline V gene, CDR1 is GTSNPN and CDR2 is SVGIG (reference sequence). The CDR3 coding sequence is TGTGCCTGGAGTTTTCCGGGGTGGGGATCTGGAAACACCATATATTTT. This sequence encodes CAWSFPGWGSGNTIYF.

CDR3 DNA: TGTGCCAGCAGCACGGGACGGGGGTCTAGCACAGATACGCAGTATTTT. Its translation: CASSTGRGSSTDTQYF. This sequence joins TRBV7-1 and TRBJ2-3; a weak D match, TRBD2 (6 bases). TRBV7-1 is an ORF for which the function is uncertain. V shed 5 bases and J shed 0 bases, with 15 bases lying between them. The CDR3 runs 16 residues.

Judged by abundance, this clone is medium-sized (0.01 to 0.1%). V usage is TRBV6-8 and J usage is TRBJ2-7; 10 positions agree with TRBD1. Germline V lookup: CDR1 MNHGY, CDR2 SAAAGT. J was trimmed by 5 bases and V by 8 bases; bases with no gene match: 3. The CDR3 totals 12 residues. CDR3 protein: CASEGTGDEQYF. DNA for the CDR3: TGTGCCAGCGAAGGGACAGGGGACGAGCAGTACTTC.

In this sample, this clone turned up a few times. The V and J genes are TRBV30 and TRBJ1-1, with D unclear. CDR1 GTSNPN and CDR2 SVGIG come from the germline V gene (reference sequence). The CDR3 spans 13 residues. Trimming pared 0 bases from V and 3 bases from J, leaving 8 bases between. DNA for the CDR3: TGTGCCTGGAGTGTCCAGAGGGACACTGAAGCTTTCTTT. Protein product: CAWSVQRDTEAFF.

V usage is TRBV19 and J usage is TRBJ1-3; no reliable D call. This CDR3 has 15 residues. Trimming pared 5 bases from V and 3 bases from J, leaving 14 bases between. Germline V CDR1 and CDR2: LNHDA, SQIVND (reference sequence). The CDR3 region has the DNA TGTGCCAGTAGTGGACGGCAAGGAGGTGGAAACACCATATATTTT. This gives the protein CASSGRQGGGNTIYF.

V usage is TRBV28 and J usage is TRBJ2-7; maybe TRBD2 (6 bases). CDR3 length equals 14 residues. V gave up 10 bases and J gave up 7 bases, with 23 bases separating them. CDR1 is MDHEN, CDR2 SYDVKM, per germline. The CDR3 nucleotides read TGTGCCATCTTAGCCGGGACTCAGACGGGGGAGCAGTACTTC. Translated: CAILAGTQTGEQYF.

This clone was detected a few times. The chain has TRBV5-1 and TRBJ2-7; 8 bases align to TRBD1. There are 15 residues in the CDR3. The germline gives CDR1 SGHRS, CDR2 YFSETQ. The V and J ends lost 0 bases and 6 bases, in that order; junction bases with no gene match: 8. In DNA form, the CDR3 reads TGCGCCAGCAGCTTGGGTCAGGGGGCAGCCTTCGAGCAGTACTTC. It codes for CASSLGQGAAFEQYF.

CDR3 bases: TGTGCCAGCAGCCCGCGACGACTAGCGGGGGACAATGAGCAGTTCTTC. Translating it yields CASSPRRLAGDNEQFF. The chain combines TRBV11-3 with TRBJ2-1; 12 bases line up with TRBD2. CDR1 is SGHNT, CDR2 YENEEA, per germline. The V gene end was trimmed by 5 bases and the J gene end by 5 bases; junction bases not matched to a gene: 7. The CDR3 sequence is 16 residues long.

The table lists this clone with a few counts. The CDR3 DNA reads TGTGCCAGCAGCTACACTAGCGGGGGGGCTACAGATACGCAGTATTTT. It encodes CASSYTSGGATDTQYF. The chain couples TRBV6-8 to TRBJ2-3, with 13 bases fitting TRBD2. The CDR3 spans 16 residues. CDR1 MNHGY and CDR2 SAAAGT come from the germline V gene. With V trimmed by 6 bases and J by 3 bases, 6 bases remained unmatched.